The 24 T cell receptor beta chains below were found in one sample sequenced in a study of T cell changes during pregnancy in multiple sclerosis (dated by TCRdb to between 2018 and 2020). The library was made by the immunoSEQ multiplex PCR assay. The source is immuneACCESS, and TCRdb retained only in-frame sequences with V and J called. Part of the clones is not carried over; for the studies checked, unresolved V genes explain less than half of this, and the remainder is unexplained. The sample profile shows 100,000 or so clones; around nine tenths of them were found once. Jointly, the top ten make up around 1.2% of the sample. The source material was peripheral blood, sampled in the second trimester of pregnancy. Source of these receptors: a female donor with multiple sclerosis, enrolled in a pregnancy study.

The chain carries TRBV6-5 and TRBJ2-7; no definite D call. This CDR3 comprises 11 residues. Between the trimmed V and J ends, which lost 6 bases and 7 bases, there was a span of 10 bases. Germline assignment: CDR1 MNHEY and CDR2 SVGAGI. CDR3 amino acids: CASRAQNEQYF. The CDR3 DNA follows: TGTGCCAGCAGGGCACAGAATGAGCAGTACTTC.

The chain carries TRBV7-8 and TRBJ2-7, with 7 bases matching TRBD1. Germline V gene sequence: CDR1 SGHVS, CDR2 FQNEAQ. The length of the CDR3 is 15 residues. The J segment lost 0 bases and the V segment lost 5 bases, leaving 7 bases of the junction unmatched. CDR3 region: CASSGRDSFSYEQYF. CDR3 DNA sequence: TGTGCCAGCAGCGGTCGGGACAGCTTCTCCTACGAGCAGTACTTC.

The genes are TRBV4-2 and TRBJ1-5, with TRBD1 matching over 7 bases. Germline trimming cut 2 bases from V and 2 bases from J; bases unmatched to any gene: 3. This CDR3 spans 15 amino acids. Germline V lookup: CDR1 LGHNA, CDR2 YNFKEQ. In DNA form, the CDR3 reads TGTGCCAGCAGCCAACCCGGACAGGGCAATCAGCCCCAGCATTTT. This translates into CASSQPGQGNQPQHF.

The rearrangement joins TRBV7-9 to TRBJ1-4, with 7 positions matching TRBD1. Germline V gene sequence: CDR1 SEHNR, CDR2 FQNEAQ (reference sequence). This CDR3 is 14 amino acids long. The ends lost 8 bases at V and 7 bases at J; junction bases unmatched: 10. The CDR3, as DNA: TGTGCCAGCCTGGACGACAGGGTTGGTGAAAAACTGTTTTTT. Encoded protein: CASLDDRVGEKLFF.

The V call is TRBV7-8, the J call TRBJ2-7; 8 positions agree with TRBD2. With V trimmed by 1 base and J by 4 bases, 6 bases remained unmatched. CDR3 length equals 15 residues. CDR1 is SGHVS and CDR2 is FQNEAQ in the germline V gene. The CDR3 DNA is TGTGCCAGCAGCTTAGATGCGGGAGGAACTTACGAGCAGTACTTC. Its protein is CASSLDAGGTYEQYF. Complete variable domain (other parts from reference TRBV7-8 and TRBJ2-7): GAGVSQSPRYKVAKRGQDVALRCDPISGHVSLFWYQQALGQGPEFLTYFQNEAQLDKSGLPSDRFFAERPEGSVSTLKIQRTQQEDSAVYLCASSLDAGGTYEQYFGPGTRLTVT.

The chain uses TRBV27 and TRBJ2-3; tentatively, D is TRBD2 (5 bases). This CDR3 is 14 amino acids long. Trimming shortened V by 4 bases and J by 1 base, and 9 bases separated the two germline ends. Germline CDR1 MNHEY, CDR2 SMNVEV (reference sequence). CDR3 sequence: CASSSGSRTDTQYF. DNA of the CDR3: TGTGCCAGCAGTTCGGGGTCGCGCACAGATACGCAGTATTTT.

V and J are TRBV4-2 and TRBJ2-1, with D tentatively TRBD2 (5 bases). This CDR3 contains 15 residues. Between the trimmed V and J ends, which lost 1 base and 6 bases, there was a span of 13 bases. CDR1 is LGHNA and CDR2 is YNFKEQ in the germline V gene. CDR3 sequence: CASSQVTSGGNEQFF. CDR3 bases: TGTGCCAGCAGCCAAGTGACCAGCGGTGGCAATGAGCAGTTCTTC.

The CDR3 DNA is TGTGCCAGCAGAGACAGGTTCTACGAGCAGTACTTC. It translates to CASRDRFYEQYF. J is TRBJ2-7 and V is TRBV2; D is perhaps TRBD1 (6 bases). This CDR3 has 12 amino acids. V lost 6 bases, J lost 3 bases, and 9 bases lay in between. Germline V gene data show CDR1 as SNHLY and CDR2 as FYNNEI.

This rearrangement joins TRBV6-1 to TRBJ2-3; D possibly corresponds to TRBD2 (6 bases). V shed 5 bases and J shed 6 bases, with 18 bases lying between them. The CDR3 runs to 15 residues. The germline CDR1 and CDR2 sequences are MNHNS and SASEGT. This CDR3 reads CASSSKGGLPDTQYF. The CDR3 DNA is TGTGCCAGCAGTTCCAAAGGAGGGCTCCCCGATACGCAGTATTTT.

The rearrangement links TRBV19 to TRBJ1-2; 7 positions match TRBD1. Germline V gene sequence: CDR1 LNHDA, CDR2 SQIVND (reference sequence). The junction had 10 bases not matched to a gene; V was cut back by 5 bases and J by 7 bases. CDR3 length: 14 residues. As DNA, the CDR3 is TGTGCCAGTAGTGCGACAGGGCCTCTCTCTGGCTACACCTTC. Protein: CASSATGPLSGYTF.

This clone was counted only a few times. The chain links TRBV9 to TRBJ2-7; TRBD1 might be the D (5 bases). CDR3 length equals 16 residues. The ends were cut back, 0 bases at V and 7 bases at J, with 20 bases in the middle. CDR1 is SGDLS, CDR2 YYNGEE, per germline. This CDR3 reads CASSVGSRAPVEEQYF. The CDR3, as DNA: TGTGCCAGCAGCGTAGGCAGCAGGGCCCCCGTTGAAGAGCAGTACTTC.

Here the CDR3 DNA reads TGTGCCAGCAGTTCCACCGGGACAATCTCCTACGAGCAGTACTTC. Protein product: CASSSTGTISYEQYF. The chain is built from TRBV6-5 and TRBJ2-7; tentatively, D is TRBD1 (6 bases). V lost 4 bases and J 0 bases, leaving 13 bases between the germline ends. CDR3 size: 15 residues. Germline V gene data show CDR1 as MNHEY and CDR2 as SVGAGI.

The chain joins TRBV19 to TRBJ2-7; 9 bases align to TRBD1. Unmatched junction bases numbered 8, after V lost 6 bases and J lost 2 bases. The CDR3 covers 15 residues. Germline CDR1 is LNHDA and CDR2 is SQIVND (reference sequence). This CDR3 reads CASRIRDRDTYEQYF. The CDR3 DNA reads as TGTGCCAGTAGGATACGGGACAGGGATACCTACGAGCAGTACTTC.

This clone was counted between two and nine times. V usage is TRBV29-1 and J usage is TRBJ1-1; a weak D match, TRBD1 (6 bases). This CDR3 spans 12 amino acids. Germline lookup yields CDR1 SQVTM and CDR2 ANQGSEA. With 5 bases removed from V and 5 bases from J, the gap between germline ends came to 12 bases. The CDR3 region is CSVIPQGTEAFF. In nucleotides, the CDR3 is TGCAGCGTTATCCCCCAGGGGACTGAAGCTTTCTTT. The whole variable domain, filled in from reference TRBV29-1 and TRBJ1-1, reads SAVISQKPSRDICQRGTSLTIQCQVDSQVTMMFWYRQQPGQSLTLIATANQGSEATYESGFVIDKFPISRPNLTFSTLTVSNMSPEDSSIYLCSVIPQGTEAFFGQGTRLTVV.

In this sample, this clone turned up once. V is TRBV7-9 and J is TRBJ1-2; D remains unclear. CDR1 is SEHNR, CDR2 FQNEAQ, per germline (reference sequence). This CDR3 is built from 16 residues. Trimming cost V 2 bases and J 6 bases, with 19 bases left between them. CDR3 coding DNA: TGTGCCAGCAGCTTAACAGTGTCCACCCCGGATGATGGCTACACCTTC. This encodes CASSLTVSTPDDGYTF. Complete variable domain (other parts from reference TRBV7-9 and TRBJ1-2): DTGVSQNPRHKITKRGQNVTFRCDPISEHNRLYWYRQTLGQGPEFLTYFQNEAQLEKSRLLSDRFSAERPKGSFSTLEIQRTEQGDSAMYLCASSLTVSTPDDGYTFGSGTRLTVV.

The chain employs TRBV15 and TRBJ2-5; TRBD2 is a possible D gene (6 bases). The CDR3 contains 14 residues. Looked up from germline, CDR1 is LNHNV and CDR2 is YYDKDF (reference sequence). The V end was cut by 4 bases, the J end by 1 base, with 10 bases between. The CDR3 DNA is TGTGCCACCAGCAATGGAGGGACCCAAGAGACCCAGTACTTC. Its translation: CATSNGGTQETQYF.

This chain links TRBV19 with TRBJ2-7; TRBD1 is a possible D gene (5 bases). Germline CDR1 is LNHDA and CDR2 is SQIVND (reference sequence). Trimming pared 5 bases from V and 0 bases from J, leaving 14 bases between. The CDR3 loop spans 15 amino acids. The CDR3 coding sequence is TGTGCCAGTAGTGGGGCCTTGGCAGGCTCCTACGAGCAGTACTTC. This sequence encodes CASSGALAGSYEQYF.

The genes are TRBV11-2 and TRBJ2-7; maybe TRBD2 (5 bases). Germline assignment: CDR1 SGHAT and CDR2 FQNNGV. The CDR3 covers 16 residues. V was pared by 2 bases and J by 6 bases, with 20 bases between. The CDR3 sequence: CASSLPQLVGVLEQYF. Here the CDR3 DNA reads TGTGCCAGCAGCTTACCCCAACTAGTGGGAGTTCTCGAGCAGTACTTC.

V usage is TRBV5-4 and J usage is TRBJ1-1, with a tentative D call TRBD1 (6 bases). The germline gives CDR1 SGHNT, CDR2 YYREEE (reference sequence). Trimming took 4 bases from V and 3 from J, leaving 19 bases between them. There are 16 residues in the CDR3. The CDR3 DNA reads TGTGCCAGCAGCGCGACCTCAGGGGTAGTTTACACTGAAGCTTTCTTT. Its protein product is CASSATSGVVYTEAFF.

This clone showed up just once. This chain connects TRBV11-2 to TRBJ1-2, with a weak D call TRBD1 (6 bases). With 4 bases removed from V and 5 bases from J, the gap between germline ends came to 17 bases. The CDR3 length is 15 residues. Germline CDR1 reads SGHAT; CDR2 reads FQNNGV. The CDR3 DNA reads TGTGCCAGCAGCTCCGCCGGACAGTGGGAATATGGCTACACCTTC. It specifies CASSSAGQWEYGYTF.

This clone was detected once. This chain joins TRBV6-1 and TRBJ1-2; no clear D gene. V gave up 3 bases and J gave up 4 bases, with 15 bases separating them. Germline CDR1 reads MNHNS; CDR2 reads SASEGT. CDR3 length equals 15 residues. CDR3 residues: CASSEPGEPIYGYTF. The CDR3 bases are TGTGCCAGCAGTGAGCCCGGGGAACCAATCTATGGCTACACCTTC.

The V and J genes are TRBV4-1 and TRBJ2-3; weak D call: TRBD2 (6 bases). Germline lookup yields CDR1 MGHRA and CDR2 YSYEKL. The V end lost 4 bases, the J end lost 3 bases, and 14 bases lay between the germline ends. The CDR3 is made up of 15 amino acids. CDR3 DNA sequence: TGCGCCAGCAGCCCCTACAGCGGAGGGACAGATACGCAGTATTTT. Its translation is CASSPYSGGTDTQYF.

The rearrangement uses TRBV11-2 and TRBJ1-2, with a weak D call TRBD1 (5 bases). The CDR3 is made up of 13 amino acids. V was trimmed by 0 bases and J by 7 bases, leaving 9 bases between them. CDR1 and CDR2 from the germline V gene are SGHAT and FQNNGV. CDR3 amino acids: CASSLDRAPGYTF. Written as DNA, the CDR3 is TGTGCCAGCAGCTTAGACAGGGCGCCTGGCTACACCTTC.

The chain recombines TRBV5-1 with TRBJ1-2; TRBD1 is a possible D gene (6 bases). Trimming stripped 2 bases from V and 2 bases from J, with 13 bases between. CDR1 and CDR2 (germline): SGHRS, YFSETQ. The CDR3 extends over 15 amino acids. CDR3 loop: CASSFTGSRNYGYTF. CDR3 in DNA: TGCGCCAGCAGCTTCACAGGGAGTAGGAACTATGGCTACACCTTC.